The 27 T cell receptor beta chains presented below share a single source sample, sequenced in a study of lymphopenia after photon versus proton radiotherapy. The table came from immunoSEQ multiplex PCR; TCRdb's copy has only in-frame clones and leaves some out. The table has over 55,000 clones, over 80% seen once. The sequenced sample was peripheral blood, obtained from a patient treated with proton-based radiotherapy. Receptors originate from a man older than 75 with esophageal cancer.

The J gene is TRBJ2-2, the V gene TRBV5-1; possible D gene TRBD2, 5 bases. The CDR3 loop spans 14 amino acids. Germline V gene sequence: CDR1 SGHRS, CDR2 YFSETQ. The V end was cut by 4 bases, the J end by 1 base, with 8 bases between. Here the CDR3 reads CASSPRENTGELFF. Written as DNA, the CDR3 is TGCGCCAGCAGCCCCCGGGAGAACACCGGGGAGCTGTTTTTT.

V gene TRBV4-2 combines with J gene TRBJ1-2; D ambiguous. This CDR3 contains 15 residues. CDR1 LGHNA and CDR2 YNFKEQ come from the germline V gene. Trimming removed 3 bases at V and 8 bases at J, with 19 bases between. The CDR3 reads CASSQDQTRLGGYTF. As DNA, the CDR3 is TGTGCCAGCAGCCAGGACCAAACGCGGCTCGGCGGCTACACCTTC.

The chain has TRBV29-1 and TRBJ2-2, with TRBD2 identical over 10 bases. The V and J ends lost 7 bases and 2 bases, in that order; junction bases with no gene match: 4. CDR1 and CDR2 from the germline V gene are SQVTM and ANQGSEA. The CDR3 loop spans 14 amino acids. The CDR3 region is CSARTSGNTGELFF. Written as DNA, the CDR3 is TGCAGCGCCAGGACTAGCGGTAACACCGGGGAGCTGTTTTTT.

This chain uses TRBV5-1 with TRBJ1-2; a weak D match, TRBD1 (5 bases). V was cut by 4 bases and J by 3 bases, with 13 bases left in between. CDR1 and CDR2 (germline): SGHRS, YFSETQ. The CDR3 runs 14 residues. CDR3 region: CASSPTAGDYGYTF. DNA for the CDR3: TGCGCCAGCAGCCCCACGGCGGGGGACTATGGCTACACCTTC.

The chain is built from TRBV7-2 and TRBJ1-5; perhaps TRBD1 as D (5 bases). The V end lost 3 bases, the J end lost 11 bases, and 14 bases lay between the germline ends. The CDR3 loop spans 13 amino acids. Germline V gene lookup returns CDR1 SGHTA and CDR2 FQGNSA. In DNA, the CDR3 is TGTGCCAGCAGCTTGTCAGGGCCCTCTTCCCAGCATTTT. Translating it yields CASSLSGPSSQHF.

This chain joins TRBV5-4 and TRBJ2-5, with D perhaps TRBD1 (6 bases). V lost 4 bases, J lost 0 bases, and 16 bases lay in between. The CDR3 has 16 amino acids. The germline V gene has CDR1 SGHNT and CDR2 YYREEE (reference sequence). CDR3 residues: CASSTGPTGNQETQYF. CDR3 nucleotide sequence: TGTGCCAGCAGCACGGGCCCGACAGGCAACCAAGAGACCCAGTACTTC.

The chain carries TRBV27 and TRBJ2-5, with 9 bases aligning to TRBD1. This CDR3 is built from 15 residues. V trimming: 6 bases; J trimming: 3 bases; junction bases outside the gene matches: 8. Germline CDR1 reads MNHEY; CDR2 reads SMNVEV (reference sequence). The CDR3 nucleotides are TGTGCCAGCAGCCGGCGAGGACAGGGGAAAGAGACCCAGTACTTC. Protein: CASSRRGQGKETQYF.

This clone was counted a single time. This chain links TRBV7-2 with TRBJ1-2, with unresolved D. The germline gives CDR1 SGHTA, CDR2 FQGNSA. The CDR3 loop spans 14 amino acids. Trimming took 4 bases from V and 12 from J, leaving 21 bases between them. The CDR3 region is CASSSFTPSRWHTF. Written as DNA, the CDR3 is TGTGCCAGCAGCTCTTTTACCCCGTCACGATGGCACACCTTC. Complete variable domain (other parts from reference TRBV7-2 and TRBJ1-2): GAGVSQSPSNKVTEKGKDVELRCDPISGHTALYWYRQSLGQGLEFLIYFQGNSAPDKSGLPSDRFSAERTGGSVSTLTIQRTQQEDSAVYLCASSSFTPSRWHTFGSGTRLTVV.

This clone was counted a single time. The chain couples TRBV19 to TRBJ1-3; 7 bases match TRBD1. The CDR3 has 14 amino acids. Germline-derived CDR1 and CDR2 are LNHDA and SQIVND (reference sequence). V dropped 3 bases and J dropped 6; count of bases not matched to a gene: 5. The CDR3: CASSMRQGANTIYF. The CDR3, as DNA: TGTGCCAGTAGTATGCGACAGGGTGCAAACACCATATATTTT. The full variable domain, completed using reference TRBV19 and TRBJ1-3, is DGGITQSPKYLFRKEGQNVTLSCEQNLNHDAMYWYRQDPGQGLRLIYYSQIVNDFQKGDIAEGYSVSREKKESFPLTVTSAQKNPTAFYLCASSMRQGANTIYFGEGSWLTVV.

This chain connects TRBV30 to TRBJ2-7; TRBD2 matches 16 bases. Germline CDR1 GTSNPN, CDR2 SVGIG (reference sequence). The CDR3 sequence is 16 residues long. J gave up 1 base and V 1 base, and 1 base lay outside the gene matches. CDR3 bases: TGTGCCTGGAGTGCGGGACTAGCGGGAGGGTCCTACGAGCAGTACTTC. This encodes CAWSAGLAGGSYEQYF.

This clone was recorded a few times. This sequence joins TRBV11-2 and TRBJ1-1, with D unresolved. Per germline, CDR1 SGHAT and CDR2 FQNNGV. The CDR3 extends over 15 amino acids. The V end was cut by 2 bases, the J end by 0 bases, with 10 bases between. CDR3 DNA: TGTGCCAGCAGCTTAAGAACAGAATTGAACACTGAAGCTTTCTTT. Translating it yields CASSLRTELNTEAFF.

J is TRBJ2-7 and V is TRBV7-9; D remains unclear. CDR1 is SEHNR, CDR2 FQNEAQ, per germline (reference sequence). This CDR3 is built from 11 residues. Trimming pared 5 bases from V and 4 bases from J, leaving 6 bases between. CDR3 sequence: CASSINYEQYF. In nucleotides, the CDR3 is TGTGCCAGCAGCATTAATTACGAGCAGTACTTC.

The count of this clone is one. This chain joins TRBV5-6 and TRBJ2-5, with 11 bases identical to TRBD2. Germline CDR1 reads SGHDT; CDR2 reads YYEEEE. With 4 bases clipped from V and 5 bases from J, the junction kept 7 bases outside the gene matches. CDR3 length: 15 amino acids. CDR3 loop: CASSPTSGNRETQYF. The CDR3 nucleotides read TGTGCCAGCAGCCCGACTAGCGGGAACAGGGAGACCCAGTACTTC.

V and J are TRBV7-2 and TRBJ2-5; 8 bases align to TRBD2. Per germline, CDR1 SGHTA and CDR2 FQGNSA. J lost 0 bases, V lost 8 bases, and 5 bases had no gene match. This CDR3 comprises 14 residues. The CDR3 protein is CASAASGYQETQYF. The CDR3, as DNA: TGTGCCAGCGCGGCTAGCGGGTACCAAGAGACCCAGTACTTC.

V is TRBV18 and J is TRBJ2-7; 13 nucleotides agree with TRBD2. Trimming cost V 0 bases and J 4 bases; bases outside gene matches: 3. The CDR3 sequence is 16 residues long. Germline values: CDR1 KGHSH, CDR2 LQKENI. CDR3 in amino acids: CASSPPGLAGTYEQYF. CDR3 DNA sequence: TGTGCCAGCTCACCACCGGGACTAGCGGGGACTTACGAGCAGTACTTC.

The table lists this clone with a count of one. J is TRBJ2-7 and V is TRBV6-5, with a possible D match to TRBD2 (6 bases). Trimming stripped 5 bases from V and 4 bases from J, with 18 bases between. The CDR3 has 15 residues. The germline V gene encodes CDR1 MNHEY and CDR2 SVGAGI. The CDR3 bases are TGTGCCAGCAGTGCACTAGGGACTGCCACATACGAGCAGTACTTC. Translation gives CASSALGTATYEQYF.

This chain joins TRBV11-2 and TRBJ1-4; no clear D gene. V was pared by 1 base and J by 7 bases, with 16 bases between. Per the germline V gene, CDR1 is SGHAT and CDR2 is FQNNGV. The CDR3 length is 16 residues. The CDR3 reads CASSLVRSGFGEKLFF. CDR3 in DNA: TGTGCCAGCAGCTTAGTAAGATCCGGTTTCGGTGAAAAACTGTTTTTT.

Turning to this clone: Sequence at one end of the junction differs from germline and may be a read error. The V and J genes are TRBV7-9 and TRBJ2-7; a weak D match, TRBD1 (5 bases). The CDR3 has 12 amino acids. Germline CDR1 SEHNR, CDR2 FQNEAQ (reference sequence). The CDR3 is CASSLEGVGASF. The CDR3 DNA reads as TGTGCCAGCAGCTTAGAAGGGGTAGGGGCAAGCTTC.

The chain employs TRBV20-1 and TRBJ1-2; unclear D gene. Germline V gene sequence: CDR1 DFQATT, CDR2 SNEGSKA (reference sequence). V lost 7 bases and J lost 3, with 9 bases in between. The CDR3 is 11 amino acids. CDR3 region: CSVKVDYGYTF. In nucleotides, the CDR3 is TGCAGTGTAAAAGTTGACTATGGCTACACCTTC.

This clone has at least ten counts. The V gene is TRBV7-3, the J gene TRBJ2-7; unclear D gene. The germline gives CDR1 SGHTA, CDR2 FQGTGA. This CDR3 contains 15 residues. The V gene lost 1 base and the J gene lost 2 bases, with 12 bases spanning the gap. CDR3 nucleotides: TGTGCCAGCAGCTTAAATCCCGCCCCCGCCTACGAGCAGTACTTC. It encodes CASSLNPAPAYEQYF. The full variable domain, completed using reference TRBV7-3 and TRBJ2-7, is GAGVSQTPSNKVTEKGKYVELRCDPISGHTALYWYRQSLGQGPEFLIYFQGTGAADDSGLPNDRFFAVRPEGSVSTLKIQRTERGDSAVYLCASSLNPAPAYEQYFGPGTRLTVT.

Written as DNA, the CDR3 is TGTGCCAGCAGGAGTCTAGCGGCCCCCGTGGATACGCAGTATTTT. Its translation: CASRSLAAPVDTQYF. The V gene is TRBV6-5, the J gene TRBJ2-3; 7 bases match TRBD2. CDR3 length equals 15 residues. CDR1 is MNHEY, CDR2 SVGAGI, per germline. The V gene end was trimmed by 6 bases and the J gene end by 6 bases; junction bases not matched to a gene: 12.

The CDR3 reads CASRKGLAEPYEQYF. CDR3 bases: TGTGCCAGCAGAAAAGGACTAGCGGAGCCCTACGAGCAGTACTTC. V and J are TRBV27 and TRBJ2-7; 10 nucleotides agree with TRBD2. Germline V CDR1 and CDR2: MNHEY, SMNVEV (reference sequence). V lost 6 bases and J lost 2; bases outside the gene matches: 7. The CDR3 has 15 residues.

The rearrangement uses TRBV18 and TRBJ2-7; D ambiguous. Germline V gene data show CDR1 as KGHSH and CDR2 as LQKENI. The CDR3 sequence is 13 residues long. Trimming stripped 1 base from V and 5 bases from J, with 9 bases between. CDR3 DNA sequence: TGTGCCAGCTCACCACTTACTACCAACGAGCAGTACTTC. Amino acids: CASSPLTTNEQYF.

Only one count was recorded for this clone. The chain combines TRBV7-2 with TRBJ2-7, with D uncertain. Germline CDR1 reads SGHTA; CDR2 reads FQGNSA. V was shortened by 1 base and J by 6 bases, with 7 bases between the two germline ends. The CDR3 length is 12 residues. CDR3: CASSLGSGEQYF. Written as DNA, the CDR3 is TGTGCCAGCAGCTTAGGAAGTGGCGAGCAGTACTTC.

A note on this clone: Other DNA sequences in this specimen translate into the identical CDR3. V and J are TRBV4-1 and TRBJ2-7; the match to TRBD2 covers 7 bases. CDR3 size: 15 residues. CDR1 and CDR2 (germline): MGHRA, YSYEKL. With 0 bases clipped from V and 3 bases from J, the junction kept 5 bases outside the gene matches. The CDR3 protein is CASSQEAGRNYEQYF. The DNA of the CDR3 is TGCGCCAGCAGCCAAGAAGCGGGGCGGAACTACGAGCAGTACTTC.

This chain links TRBV11-2 with TRBJ2-3, with 8 positions matching TRBD1. The CDR3 runs 16 residues. In germline, CDR1 is SGHAT, CDR2 FQNNGV. The J segment lost 1 base and the V segment lost 3 bases, leaving 6 bases of the junction unmatched. In nucleotides, the CDR3 is TGTGCCAGCAGCTTGCACCAGGGGGCAGGCACAGATACGCAGTATTTT. It codes for CASSLHQGAGTDTQYF. The full variable domain, completed using reference TRBV11-2 and TRBJ2-3, is EAGVAQSPRYKIIEKRQSVAFWCNPISGHATLYWYQQILGQGPKLLIQFQNNGVVDDSQLPKDRFSAERLKGVDSTLKIQPAKLEDSAVYLCASSLHQGAGTDTQYFGPGTRLTVL.

The V and J genes are TRBV6-5 and TRBJ2-2; unclear D gene. V was clipped by 6 bases and J by 6 bases, with 14 bases between them. This CDR3 has 14 amino acids. CDR1 and CDR2 (germline): MNHEY, SVGAGI. CDR3: CASRYRAPSGELFF. CDR3 sequence (DNA): TGTGCCAGCAGGTACCGGGCCCCGTCCGGGGAGCTGTTTTTT.